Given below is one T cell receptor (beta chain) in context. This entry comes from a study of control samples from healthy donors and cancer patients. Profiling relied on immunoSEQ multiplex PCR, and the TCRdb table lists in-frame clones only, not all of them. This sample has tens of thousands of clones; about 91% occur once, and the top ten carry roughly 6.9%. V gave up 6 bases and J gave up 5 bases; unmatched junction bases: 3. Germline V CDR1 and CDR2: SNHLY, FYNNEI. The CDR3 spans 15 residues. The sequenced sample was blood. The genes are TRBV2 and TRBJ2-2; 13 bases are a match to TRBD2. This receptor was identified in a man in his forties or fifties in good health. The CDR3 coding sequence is TGTGCCAGCAGCCAACTAGCGGGGGGGACCGGGGAGCTGTTTTTT. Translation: CASSQLAGGTGELFF.